Sequencing of this T cell receptor (beta chain) was carried out in a study of T cells in tuberculosis. Only in-frame clones appear in the TCRdb table, and some are missing; sequencing was by immunoSEQ multiplex PCR. The top ten hold about 1.8% of the sample, which has just under 45,000 clones, around 94% seen once. Each donor contributed about 100,000 T cells on average, unsorted. The trim removed 5 bases at V and 2 bases at J, leaving 7 bases unmatched. CDR3 size: 17 residues. Germline V gene sequence: CDR1 SGHTA, CDR2 FQGNSA. The material sequenced was PBMCs. The J gene is TRBJ1-3, the V gene TRBV7-2; 12 nucleotides match TRBD1. The TCR sequence derives from a donor between 10 and 35 years old with latent tuberculosis or without tuberculosis infection. Some clones in this sample may be carry-over from other donors' samples. The CDR3 sequence is CASSLGTGGRAGNTIYF. In DNA, the CDR3 is TGTGCCAGCAGCCTCGGGACAGGGGGCCGGGCTGGAAACACCATATATTTT.